A single sample is the source of the 27 T cell receptor beta chains below, sequenced in a study of T-cell reconstitution after alpha-beta-depleted transplantation in children. As it was prepared, the TCRbeta library received unique molecular identifiers. Via MiXCR, TCRdb re-called the PCR reads, giving one row per CDR3 protein. The data contain 700,000 or so distinct CDR3 sequences, approximately 14% of them seen just once; the ten biggest clones take up around 0.8%. The specimen was PBMCs, collected before TCRalphabeta/CD19-depleted stem cell transplant. Receptor source: a girl aged 2 to 10 with congenital amegakaryocytic thrombocytopenia, due to receive a stem cell transplant.

In its sample, this clonotype was seen many times. The chain combines TRBV24-1 with TRBJ1-5, with a weak D call TRBD1 (5 bases). The germline V and J ends were trimmed by 7 bases and 2 bases, with 5 bases remaining between them. The CDR3 spans 12 residues. Germline-derived CDR1 and CDR2 are KGHDR and SFDVKD. CDR3 coding DNA: TGTGCCACCAGCAGGGGCAATCAGCCCCAGCATTTT. Residues: CATSRGNQPQHF.

This clonotype was seen a handful of times. The chain uses TRBV28 and TRBJ2-1; TRBD2 matches 10 bases. The germline CDR1 and CDR2 sequences are MDHEN and SYDVKM. After removal of 7 bases from V and 0 bases from J, the junction contained 9 bases not matched to a gene. The CDR3 is 17 amino acids. CDR3 protein: CASTEAGLADSYNEQFF. In DNA form, the CDR3 reads TGTGCCAGCACTGAAGCCGGACTAGCGGACTCCTACAATGAGCAGTTCTTC.

This clonotype was detected many times. This chain connects TRBV5-1 to TRBJ2-3, with 8 bases identical to TRBD1. The CDR3 has 14 residues. The V and J ends lost 6 bases and 2 bases, in that order; junction bases with no gene match: 5. Per germline, CDR1 SGHRS and CDR2 YFSETQ. The CDR3 DNA reads as TGCGCCAGCAAGAACAGGGGGAACACAGATACGCAGTATTTT. Translation: CASKNRGNTDTQYF. Variable domain in full (rest from reference TRBV5-1 and TRBJ2-3): KAGVTQTPRYLIKTRGQQVTLSCSPISGHRSVSWYQQTPGQGLQFLFEYFSETQRNKGNFPGRFSGRQFSNSRSEMNVSTLELGDSALYLCASKNRGNTDTQYFGPGTRLTVL.

The chain links TRBV30 to TRBJ2-1, with 9 bases identical to TRBD1. CDR1 and CDR2 from the germline V gene are GTSNPN and SVGIG (reference sequence). The CDR3 is 17 amino acids. The V and J ends lost 1 base and 4 bases, in that order; junction bases with no gene match: 11. CDR3 DNA: TGTGCCTGGAGTGCTCGACAGGGGGGTGGTAGGTACAATGAGCAGTTCTTC. This sequence encodes CAWSARQGGGRYNEQFF.

This clonotype came up a few times. The gene calls are TRBV7-3 and TRBJ2-2, with D unresolved. Germline V gene sequence: CDR1 SGHTA, CDR2 FQGTGA. The CDR3 runs 13 residues. V dropped 5 bases and J dropped 7 bases, with 11 bases sitting between them. Here the CDR3 reads CASSPADGGELFF. The CDR3 nucleotides read TGTGCCAGCAGCCCCGCAGACGGCGGGGAGCTGTTTTTT.

The gene calls are TRBV28 and TRBJ2-1, with TRBD2 matching 16 bases. The CDR3 extends over 19 amino acids. V dropped 7 bases and J dropped 7; count of bases not matched to a gene: 16. The germline V gene encodes CDR1 MDHEN and CDR2 SYDVKM. The CDR3 reads CASMRVLGTSGRAMNEQFF. CDR3 nucleotide sequence: TGTGCCAGCATGCGGGTCCTCGGGACTAGCGGGAGGGCCATGAATGAGCAGTTCTTC.

Only a few counts were recorded for this clonotype. The rearrangement links TRBV5-1 to TRBJ2-7, with 10 bases matching TRBD2. Germline values: CDR1 SGHRS, CDR2 YFSETQ. The ends lost 4 bases at V and 3 bases at J; junction bases unmatched: 7. This CDR3 has 15 residues. DNA for the CDR3: TGCGCCAGCAGCCGAACCGGGACTAGCGTCTACGAGCAGTACTTC. Protein sequence: CASSRTGTSVYEQYF.

This clonotype was seen more than once but under ten times. The chain recombines TRBV5-1 with TRBJ2-7; D may be TRBD2 (5 bases). The length of the CDR3 is 14 residues. With 0 bases removed from V and 5 bases from J, the gap between germline ends came to 12 bases. Germline lookup yields CDR1 SGHRS and CDR2 YFSETQ. CDR3 region: CASSLEWGVNEQYF. As DNA, the CDR3 is TGCGCCAGCAGCTTGGAGTGGGGAGTCAACGAGCAGTACTTC.

The V gene is TRBV4-1, the J gene TRBJ1-4; D unresolved. V was shortened by 3 bases and J by 5 bases, with 7 bases between the two germline ends. The germline gives CDR1 MGHRA, CDR2 YSYEKL. There are 13 residues in the CDR3. This CDR3 is CASSQGRNEKLFF. The CDR3 DNA sequence: TGCGCCAGCAGCCAGGGCAGAAATGAAAAACTGTTTTTT.

J is TRBJ2-7 and V is TRBV20-1; tentative D call: TRBD1 (5 bases). V lost 6 bases, J lost 1 base, and 10 bases lay in between. CDR3 length: 12 amino acids. Germline V gives CDR1 DFQATT, CDR2 SNEGSKA (reference sequence). The CDR3 nucleotides read TGCAGTGCCCATAAGGGGTCCTACGAGCAGTACTTC. Its protein product is CSAHKGSYEQYF.

This clonotype was recorded at least ten times. V gene TRBV5-1 combines with J gene TRBJ2-5, with D hard to call. CDR3 length equals 14 residues. The V end was cut by 1 base, the J end by 2 bases, with 9 bases between. The germline V gene has CDR1 SGHRS and CDR2 YFSETQ. CDR3 amino acids: CASSLITDQETQYF. In DNA, the CDR3 is TGCGCCAGCAGCTTGATTACGGATCAAGAGACCCAGTACTTC.

This clonotype came up many times. The chain joins TRBV20-1 to TRBJ2-1; no firm D call. The CDR3 covers 12 residues. V lost 1 base and J 8 bases, leaving 9 bases between the germline ends. Germline V CDR1 and CDR2: DFQATT, SNEGSKA (reference sequence). The CDR3 reads CSARGRVDEQFF. The CDR3 bases are TGCAGTGCTAGAGGGAGAGTCGATGAGCAGTTCTTC.

The sample holds a few counts of this clonotype. This sequence joins TRBV20-1 and TRBJ1-4; D remains unclear. Germline assignment: CDR1 DFQATT and CDR2 SNEGSKA (reference sequence). Trimming left V 0 bases short and J 2 bases short, with 10 bases between. The CDR3 is 15 residues long. CDR3 in amino acids: CSARDGGKTNEKLFF. Written as DNA, the CDR3 is TGCAGTGCTAGAGATGGCGGAAAGACTAATGAAAAACTGTTTTTT.

The sample holds many counts of this clonotype. The V and J genes are TRBV20-1 and TRBJ1-1; no reliable D call. Deletions cut 5 bases from V and 8 bases from J, with 12 bases between. This CDR3 is 11 amino acids long. CDR1 and CDR2 from the germline V gene are DFQATT and SNEGSKA (reference sequence). The CDR3 DNA follows: TGCAGTGCTCTATTGCAGGCAGAAGCTTTCTTT. It is translated as CSALLQAEAFF.

In this sample, this clonotype turned up many times. The chain recombines TRBV20-1 with TRBJ2-7; 12 nucleotides agree with TRBD2. V dropped 5 bases and J dropped 3; count of bases not matched to a gene: 8. Germline CDR1 is DFQATT and CDR2 is SNEGSKA (reference sequence). This CDR3 has 15 amino acids. Here the CDR3 DNA reads TGCAGTGCTGAGCTAGCGGGAGGGCCTTTCTACGAGCAGTACTTC. Encoded protein: CSAELAGGPFYEQYF.

This clonotype was counted ten times or more. CDR3 loop: CSVVGGIYNYGYTF. CDR3 DNA: TGCAGCGTTGTAGGGGGGATCTATAACTATGGCTACACCTTC. The genes are TRBV29-1 and TRBJ1-2, with D perhaps matching TRBD1 (6 bases). The germline CDR1 and CDR2 sequences are SQVTM and ANQGSEA. The CDR3 spans 14 residues. Trimming cost V 4 bases and J 1 base, with 13 bases left between them.

This clonotype was picked up many times. This sequence joins TRBV7-9 and TRBJ2-2; D unresolved. Trimming shortened V by 2 bases and J by 9 bases, and 1 base separated the two germline ends. Looked up from germline, CDR1 is SEHNR and CDR2 is FQNEAQ (reference sequence). The CDR3 spans 10 residues. The CDR3 sequence is CASSLRELFF. Here the CDR3 DNA reads TGTGCCAGCAGCTTACGGGAGCTGTTTTTT.

This clonotype was found a few times. The J gene is TRBJ2-1, the V gene TRBV9, with 9 bases fitting TRBD1. The junction had 8 bases not matched to a gene; V was cut back by 0 bases and J by 7 bases. The CDR3 sequence is 16 residues long. CDR1 is SGDLS, CDR2 YYNGEE, per germline. CDR3 region: CASSVVGTGFWNEQFF. The CDR3 bases are TGTGCCAGCAGCGTAGTCGGGACAGGGTTTTGGAATGAGCAGTTCTTC.

This clonotype was observed many times. The rearrangement links TRBV5-1 to TRBJ2-1; 12 nucleotides agree with TRBD2. This CDR3 is 17 amino acids long. V was clipped by 2 bases and J by 3 bases; unmatched bases: 6. The germline gives CDR1 SGHRS, CDR2 YFSETQ. The CDR3 loop reads CASSFQLAGGFYNEQFF. Written as DNA, the CDR3 is TGCGCCAGCAGCTTCCAGCTAGCGGGAGGGTTCTACAATGAGCAGTTCTTC.

This clonotype was detected a few times. The chain carries TRBV5-5 and TRBJ1-1; a weak D match, TRBD1 (5 bases). This CDR3 spans 15 amino acids. V gave up 1 base and J gave up 1 base, with 11 bases separating them. CDR1 SGHKS and CDR2 YYEKEE come from the germline V gene (reference sequence). The CDR3 reads CASSLFWTPNTEAFF. CDR3 DNA sequence: TGTGCCAGCAGCTTGTTTTGGACACCGAACACTGAAGCTTTCTTT.

This clonotype came up many times. The chain carries TRBV6-5 and TRBJ2-7; possible D gene TRBD1, 6 bases. Germline V gene lookup returns CDR1 MNHEY and CDR2 SVGAGI. The length of the CDR3 is 12 residues. Trimming pared 6 bases from V and 5 bases from J, leaving 11 bases between. The CDR3 region has the DNA TGTGCCAGCAGACAGGGATTCCACGAGCAGTACTTC. Its translation is CASRQGFHEQYF.

This clonotype was found a few times. The J gene is TRBJ2-2, the V gene TRBV13; D call uncertain. Germline CDR1 PRHDT, CDR2 FYEKMQ (reference sequence). Trimming took off 5 bases at V and 7 bases at J, with 11 bases between the two ends. The CDR3 totals 13 residues. This chain's CDR3 is CASSPQMFGELFF. The CDR3, as DNA: TGTGCCAGCAGCCCTCAGATGTTCGGGGAGCTGTTTTTT.

This clonotype was detected only a few times. The chain employs TRBV3-1 and TRBJ2-7; D call uncertain. Per germline, CDR1 LGHDT and CDR2 YNNKEL (reference sequence). The V and J ends lost 6 bases and 7 bases respectively, with 16 bases between them. The CDR3 runs 13 residues. The CDR3 DNA is TGTGCCAGCAGGGACGGGCCTGATAGGGAGCAGTACTTC. The encoded protein is CASRDGPDREQYF.

This clonotype occurred many times. This chain joins TRBV6-1 and TRBJ2-3, with D perhaps matching TRBD2 (6 bases). The germline CDR1 and CDR2 sequences are MNHNS and SASEGT. V lost 7 bases to trimming and J lost 0 bases, with 14 bases between them. The CDR3 extends over 15 amino acids. For the CDR3, the DNA is TGTGCCAGCACCCGAGGAGGGTCTAGCACAGATACGCAGTATTTT. Translation: CASTRGGSSTDTQYF.

This clonotype was seen many times. The chain is built from TRBV12-3 or TRBV12-4 and TRBJ1-1, with D perhaps TRBD1 (5 bases). Trimming took off 4 bases at V and 0 bases at J, with 6 bases between the two ends. The CDR3 sequence is 13 residues long. The CDR3 sequence is CASSSGVNTEAFF. In nucleotides, the CDR3 is TGTGCCAGCAGTTCGGGGGTGAACACTGAAGCTTTCTTT.

This clonotype was picked up many times. The rearrangement joins TRBV6-1 to TRBJ1-2; 8 bases match TRBD1. The CDR3 is 13 residues long. Germline V lookup: CDR1 MNHNS, CDR2 SASEGT. Germline trimming cut 5 bases from V and 6 bases from J; bases unmatched to any gene: 5. The DNA for the CDR3 is TGTGCCAGCAGTAGGACAGGGAATCATGGCTACACCTTC. Encoded protein: CASSRTGNHGYTF.

V and J are TRBV2 and TRBJ1-6; no firm D call. Per germline, CDR1 SNHLY and CDR2 FYNNEI. Trimming stripped 4 bases from V and 8 bases from J, with 3 bases between. The CDR3 has 11 amino acids. CDR3 DNA sequence: TGTGCCAGCAGTGTGGATTCACCCCTCCACTTT. Translating it yields CASSVDSPLHF.